This is a list of T cell receptor beta chains from one sample in a study of T cell responses to AZD1222 COVID-19 vaccine. The repertoire was sequenced with immunoSEQ multiplex PCR; TCRdb's copy has only in-frame clones and lacks some. The sample has approximately 140,000 clones; 90% are singletons. The sample consisted of peripheral blood, taken on day 0 of AZD1222 vaccination. These receptors all stem from an adult in good health. CDR3s include the opening cysteine and the closing phenylalanine or tryptophan. Each record gives: D gene, clone size, J gene, CDR3 length, V gene, CDR3 protein, CDR3 DNA. The D gene is left open where the match is weak. Clone size appears in some rows only: once, few, many, or a class for an expanded clone.

NA once TRBJ1-1 14 TRBV14 CASSQERLRGGQFF TGTGCCAGCAGCCAAGAAAGGTTACGGGGGGGCCAGTTCTTT
NA NA TRBJ1-4 16 TRBV19 CASSIASGATNEKLFF TGTGCCAGTAGTATAGCATCGGGCGCAACTAATGAAAAACTGTTTTTT
TRBD2 NA TRBJ2-3 15 TRBV5-1 CASSLSGILTDTQYF TGCGCCAGCAGCCTTAGCGGGATACTCACAGATACGCAGTATTTT
NA NA TRBJ2-1 15 TRBV3-1/TRBV3-2 CASSPMEGGANEQFF TGTGCCAGCAGCCCCATGGAAGGGGGTGCAAATGAGCAGTTCTTC
TRBD1 once TRBJ1-1 15 TRBV7-8 CASSVYRGPNTEAFF TGTGCCAGCAGCGTTTACAGGGGACCGAACACTGAAGCTTTCTTT
NA NA TRBJ1-1 13 TRBV6-5 CASSNPWDTEAFF TGTGCCAGCAGTAATCCTTGGGACACTGAAGCTTTCTTT
TRBD1 NA TRBJ1-4 17 TRBV25-1 CASSTRTGGASNEKLFF TGTGCCAGCAGCACCAGGACAGGGGGCGCGTCTAATGAAAAACTGTTTTTT
NA NA TRBJ2-1 15 TRBV2 CASKDRGGNYNEQFF TGTGCCAGCAAGGATCGCGGGGGCAACTACAATGAGCAGTTCTTC
NA NA TRBJ1-1 12 TRBV5-6 CASSKGVYEAFF TGTGCCAGCAGCAAGGGGGTGTACGAAGCTTTCTTT
TRBD2 NA TRBJ2-7 15 TRBV7-8 CASSPWGTRAYEQYF TGTGCCAGCAGCCCCTGGGGGACTAGGGCCTACGAGCAGTACTTC
NA once TRBJ2-1 12 TRBV20-1 CSASRPGAQQFF TGCAGTGCTAGTCGACCCGGGGCTCAGCAGTTCTTC
TRBD1 NA TRBJ2-5 15 TRBV2 CASSVGTGGWETQYF TGTGCCAGCAGTGTTGGGACAGGGGGCTGGGAGACCCAGTACTTC
NA NA TRBJ1-1 15 TRBV7-9 CASSVGGPMNTEAFF TGTGCCAGCAGCGTCGGGGGGCCCATGAACACTGAAGCTTTCTTT
TRBD1 NA TRBJ1-2 18 TRBV7-3 CASSLGGQGSALNYGYTF TGTGCCAGCAGCTTAGGGGGACAGGGGTCGGCACTAAACTATGGCTACACCTTC
NA NA TRBJ1-1 12 TRBV13 CASSQGNTEAFF TGTGCCAGCAGTCAGGGGAACACTGAAGCTTTCTTT
NA NA TRBJ2-1 13 TRBV30 CAWDLGGPGEQFF TGTGCCTGGGACCTGGGGGGGCCTGGTGAGCAGTTCTTC
NA NA TRBJ2-7 12 TRBV6-6 CASSPARDEQYF TGTGCCAGCAGCCCCGCCAGGGACGAGCAGTACTTC
NA NA TRBJ1-2 15 TRBV2 CATLAYREYNYGYTF TGTGCCACCCTGGCATACAGGGAATACAACTATGGCTACACCTTC
NA NA TRBJ1-6 14 TRBV5-1 CASSLGRNNSPLHF TGCGCCAGCAGCTTGGGACGGAATAATTCACCCCTCCACTTT
TRBD2 NA TRBJ2-7 15 TRBV25-1 CASSEYITGGYEQYF TGTGCCAGCAGTGAATATATAACGGGGGGCTACGAGCAGTACTTC
NA few TRBJ2-1 15 TRBV27 CASSYRTYSYNEQFF TGTGCCAGCAGTTATCGGACTTACTCCTACAATGAGCAGTTCTTC
TRBD1 NA TRBJ1-3 15 TRBV19 CASSNTGAPGNTIYF TGTGCCAGTAGTAATACAGGGGCGCCAGGAAACACCATATATTTT
NA NA TRBJ2-3 15 TRBV3-1/TRBV3-2 CASSQNPGSPDTQYF TGTGCCAGCAGCCAGAACCCCGGGAGCCCAGATACGCAGTATTTT
NA NA TRBJ1-1 14 TRBV5-1 CASSRQARDTEAFF TGCGCCAGCAGCCGCCAGGCGCGGGACACTGAAGCTTTCTTT
TRBD2 NA TRBJ2-1 15 TRBV15 CATSKTSGGADEQFF TGTGCCACCAGCAAGACTAGCGGGGGGGCTGATGAGCAGTTCTTC
NA NA TRBJ1-2 13 TRBV5-1 CASLTPGTYGYTF TGCGCCAGCCTCACGCCAGGGACTTATGGCTACACCTTC
NA NA TRBJ2-3 13 TRBV7-9 CASSLAATDTQYF TGTGCCAGCAGCTTAGCGGCCACAGATACGCAGTATTTT
NA once TRBJ1-4 14 TRBV6-6 CASSYSSGDEKLFF TGTGCCAGCAGTTACTCGTCAGGAGATGAAAAACTGTTTTTT
TRBD1 NA TRBJ2-7 12 TRBV29-1 CSVEGDRDEQYF TGCAGCGTTGAAGGGGACAGAGACGAGCAGTACTTC
NA NA TRBJ1-4 15 TRBV7-2 CASSLASGVNEKLFF TGTGCCAGCAGCTTAGCATCAGGGGTTAATGAAAAACTGTTTTTT